Each of the 28 T cell receptor beta chains below was sequenced from the same sample in a study of T cell changes during pregnancy in multiple sclerosis. Data came from immunoSEQ multiplex PCR; TCRdb stores just in-frame clones and leaves some out. The repertoire holds tens of thousands of clones, with more than 90% as singletons. Sequences were derived from peripheral blood, sampled before pregnancy. The receptor source for this set is a female donor with multiple sclerosis, enrolled in a pregnancy study.

J is TRBJ2-3 and V is TRBV5-6; D perhaps matches TRBD1 (5 bases). Trimming took 4 bases from V and 0 from J, leaving 24 bases between them. The CDR3 totals 19 residues. Germline values: CDR1 SGHDT, CDR2 YYEEEE. The CDR3 DNA reads TGTGCCAGCAGCGGGGCAGGACACTTCAATCCCCACAGCACAGATACGCAGTATTTT. Residues: CASSGAGHFNPHSTDTQYF.

The chain combines TRBV2 with TRBJ2-7, with D possibly TRBD1 on 6 matching bases. The CDR3 has 16 amino acids. V was trimmed by 2 bases and J by 0 bases, leaving 14 bases between them. Germline-derived CDR1 and CDR2 are SNHLY and FYNNEI. This CDR3 is CASSELGGTSSYEQYF. CDR3 sequence (DNA): TGTGCCAGCAGTGAACTAGGGGGAACGAGCTCCTACGAGCAGTACTTC.

The chain combines TRBV10-2 with TRBJ2-7, with D maybe TRBD2 (7 bases). Germline V lookup: CDR1 WSHSY, CDR2 SAAADI. The CDR3 contains 13 residues. V lost 8 bases and J 7 bases, leaving 18 bases between the germline ends. In DNA, the CDR3 is TGCGCCAGCTCTAGGGGGAGGGTATTGGAGCAGTACTTC. Translated, it gives CASSRGRVLEQYF.

CDR3 loop: CAWSRREADTQYF. CDR3 sequence (DNA): TGTGCCTGGAGTCGTAGGGAGGCAGATACGCAGTATTTT. This chain links TRBV30 with TRBJ2-3, with D perhaps matching TRBD2 (6 bases). The CDR3 is made up of 13 amino acids. The germline gives CDR1 GTSNPN, CDR2 SVGIG (reference sequence). Trimming stripped 2 bases from V and 4 bases from J, with 10 bases between.

This chain connects TRBV6-5 to TRBJ2-7; maybe TRBD1 (6 bases). Trimming pared 5 bases from V and 4 bases from J, leaving 12 bases between. The CDR3 loop spans 13 amino acids. CDR1 and CDR2 from the germline V gene are MNHEY and SVGAGI. This chain's CDR3 is CASSKQGRYEQYF. The CDR3 DNA reads as TGTGCCAGCAGTAAACAGGGAAGGTACGAGCAGTACTTC.

The V and J genes are TRBV6-1 and TRBJ2-1, with unresolved D. This CDR3 is 11 amino acids long. Trimming took off 5 bases at V and 6 bases at J, with 5 bases between the two ends. Germline values: CDR1 MNHNS, CDR2 SASEGT. The CDR3: CASSLFNEQFF. The CDR3 nucleotides read TGTGCCAGCAGTTTATTCAATGAGCAGTTCTTC.

This chain links TRBV5-6 with TRBJ1-2, with 8 bases fitting TRBD1. The junction had 2 bases not matched to a gene; V was cut back by 4 bases and J by 3 bases. This CDR3 comprises 13 residues. Germline CDR1 reads SGHDT; CDR2 reads YYEEEE. In DNA form, the CDR3 reads TGTGCCAGCAGCCTACAGGGGGACTATGGCTACACCTTC. It specifies CASSLQGDYGYTF.

The chain combines TRBV7-9 with TRBJ2-1; possible D gene TRBD2, 5 bases. The CDR3 runs to 15 residues. Trimming took off 1 base at V and 9 bases at J, with 16 bases between the two ends. CDR1 is SEHNR, CDR2 FQNEAQ, per germline (reference sequence). The CDR3: CASSLGEGRVTEQFF. The CDR3 nucleotides read TGTGCCAGCAGCTTAGGAGAGGGAAGGGTCACTGAGCAGTTCTTC.

The chain has TRBV4-3 and TRBJ1-3, with 8 bases fitting TRBD1. CDR1 and CDR2 from the germline V gene are LGHNA and YSLEER. V was clipped by 6 bases and J by 0 bases; unmatched bases: 4. The CDR3 extends over 15 amino acids. CDR3 amino acids: CASRDTGGSGNTIYF. DNA for the CDR3: TGCGCCAGCAGGGACACAGGGGGCTCTGGAAACACCATATATTTT.

The gene calls are TRBV7-3 and TRBJ2-6; D is undetermined. V dropped 2 bases and J dropped 0 bases, with 11 bases sitting between them. CDR1 and CDR2 from the germline V gene are SGHTA and FQGTGA. The length of the CDR3 is 17 residues. The CDR3 here is CASSLAFSHSGANVLTF. For the CDR3, the DNA is TGTGCCAGCAGCTTAGCCTTTAGTCACTCTGGGGCCAACGTCCTGACTTTC.

The chain is built from TRBV18 and TRBJ1-3; D perhaps matches TRBD1 (5 bases). In germline, CDR1 is KGHSH, CDR2 LQKENI. V was cut by 2 bases and J by 4 bases, with 12 bases left in between. The CDR3 consists of 15 residues. The CDR3 sequence: CASSPDAGLGNTIYF. CDR3 sequence (DNA): TGTGCCAGCTCACCAGATGCAGGGCTCGGAAACACCATATATTTT. The full variable domain, rest sourced from reference TRBV18 and TRBJ1-3, is NAGVMQNPRHLVRRRGQEARLRCSPMKGHSHVYWYRQLPEEGLKFMVYLQKENIIDESGMPKERFSAEFPKEGPSILRIQQVVRGDSAAYFCASSPDAGLGNTIYFGEGSWLTVV.

The chain combines TRBV19 with TRBJ2-1; 10 bases map to TRBD2. V was pared by 5 bases and J by 4 bases, with 5 bases of the junction left unmatched. Germline-derived CDR1 and CDR2 are LNHDA and SQIVND (reference sequence). This CDR3 has 15 residues. CDR3 in DNA: TGTGCCAGTAGTCCACTAGCGGGATTATACAATGAGCAGTTCTTC. This gives the protein CASSPLAGLYNEQFF. Complete variable domain (other parts from reference TRBV19 and TRBJ2-1): DGGITQSPKYLFRKEGQNVTLSCEQNLNHDAMYWYRQDPGQGLRLIYYSQIVNDFQKGDIAEGYSVSREKKESFPLTVTSAQKNPTAFYLCASSPLAGLYNEQFFGPGTRLTVL.

The rearrangement uses TRBV27 and TRBJ2-7; 8 bases are shared with TRBD1. This CDR3 is 19 amino acids long. After removal of 2 bases from V and 0 bases from J, the junction contained 15 bases not matched to a gene. CDR1 MNHEY and CDR2 SMNVEV come from the germline V gene (reference sequence). The CDR3 region has the DNA TGTGCCAGCAGTTTAAGTCTCTGGATCGACAGGGGCGCCTCCTACGAGCAGTACTTC. Translation: CASSLSLWIDRGASYEQYF.

This chain uses TRBV30 with TRBJ2-1, with D maybe TRBD1 (5 bases). Germline lookup yields CDR1 GTSNPN and CDR2 SVGIG (reference sequence). The CDR3 extends over 13 amino acids. Between the trimmed V and J ends, which lost 2 bases and 11 bases, there was a span of 16 bases. CDR3 loop: CAWSRGTTMKQFF. CDR3 in DNA: TGTGCCTGGAGTAGGGGCACTACAATGAAGCAGTTCTTC.

The chain recombines TRBV6-5 with TRBJ2-5; D not resolved. Germline lookup yields CDR1 MNHEY and CDR2 SVGAGI. The CDR3 runs 13 residues. The V gene lost 0 bases and the J gene lost 0 bases, with 2 bases spanning the gap. CDR3 protein: CASSYSYQETQYF. Written as DNA, the CDR3 is TGTGCCAGCAGTTACTCCTACCAAGAGACCCAGTACTTC.

This sequence joins TRBV19 and TRBJ2-7; unclear D gene. The germline V and J ends were trimmed by 3 bases and 0 bases, with 6 bases remaining between them. Per the germline V gene, CDR1 is LNHDA and CDR2 is SQIVND (reference sequence). The CDR3 contains 13 residues. The CDR3 sequence is CASSIEDSYEQYF. The CDR3, as DNA: TGTGCCAGTAGTATCGAGGACTCCTACGAGCAGTACTTC.

The rearrangement links TRBV25-1 to TRBJ2-3, with D maybe TRBD2 (6 bases). Looked up from germline, CDR1 is MGHDK and CDR2 is SYGVNS. V was shortened by 2 bases and J by 1 base, with 10 bases between the two germline ends. This CDR3 region has 15 residues. The CDR3: CASSEDWRGTDTQYF. The CDR3 DNA sequence: TGTGCCAGCAGTGAAGACTGGAGGGGCACAGATACGCAGTATTTT.

J is TRBJ1-1 and V is TRBV10-3; 7 bases are shared with TRBD1. Germline assignment: CDR1 ENHRY and CDR2 SYGVKD. The trim removed 6 bases at V and 3 bases at J, leaving 7 bases unmatched. The CDR3 sequence is 14 residues long. CDR3 loop: CAISDSGGYTEAFF. The CDR3 nucleotides read TGTGCCATCAGCGACTCAGGGGGTTACACTGAAGCTTTCTTT.

This clone was detected only once. This chain's CDR3 is CASSQVLGSYYGYTF. The CDR3 nucleotides are TGTGCCAGCAGCCAAGTTTTAGGGAGCTACTATGGCTACACCTTC. The V and J genes are TRBV14 and TRBJ1-2; D remains unclear. The CDR3 is made up of 15 amino acids. In germline, CDR1 is SGHDN, CDR2 FVKESK. V shed 1 base and J shed 3 bases, with 12 bases lying between them.

The V gene is TRBV27, the J gene TRBJ1-5; TRBD1 is a possible D gene (6 bases). Trimming pared 6 bases from V and 1 base from J, leaving 19 bases between. In germline, CDR1 is MNHEY, CDR2 SMNVEV (reference sequence). This CDR3 is built from 17 residues. CDR3 in amino acids: CASSPLRGRGSNQPQHF. The DNA of the CDR3 is TGTGCCAGCAGCCCCTTAAGAGGCAGGGGAAGCAATCAGCCCCAGCATTTT.

V gene TRBV12-5 combines with J gene TRBJ2-3; perhaps TRBD1 as D (6 bases). This CDR3 is built from 14 residues. Germline V gene lookup returns CDR1 LGHNT and CDR2 FRNRAP. V lost 2 bases, J lost 5 bases, and 11 bases lay in between. The CDR3 sequence is CASGLTQGQDTQYF. CDR3 sequence (DNA): TGTGCTAGTGGTTTGACACAGGGACAAGATACGCAGTATTTT.

The chain uses TRBV11-2 and TRBJ2-2; D is unresolved. V gave up 7 bases and J gave up 6 bases, with 6 bases separating them. This CDR3 comprises 11 residues. CDR1 and CDR2 (germline): SGHAT, FQNNGV. The CDR3, as DNA: TGTGCCAGCACCCTACCCGGGGAGCTGTTTTTT. Its protein is CASTLPGELFF.

The chain combines TRBV5-1 with TRBJ1-2; TRBD1 aligns across 7 bases. With 3 bases clipped from V and 5 bases from J, the junction kept 10 bases outside the gene matches. Germline V gene data show CDR1 as SGHRS and CDR2 as YFSETQ. The CDR3 is made up of 15 amino acids. As DNA, the CDR3 is TGCGCCAGCAGCTCCACCGGGGACAGAGCGTATGGCTACACCTTC. It codes for CASSSTGDRAYGYTF.

V usage is TRBV9 and J usage is TRBJ1-4; the match to TRBD1 covers 7 bases. In germline, CDR1 is SGDLS, CDR2 YYNGEE. The CDR3 has 14 amino acids. V gave up 3 bases and J gave up 7 bases; unmatched junction bases: 6. The CDR3 region has the DNA TGTGCCAGCAGCGGGAACAGGGGCGGTGAAAAACTGTTTTTT. This codes for CASSGNRGGEKLFF.

The chain couples TRBV6-1 to TRBJ2-2, with 7 bases that match TRBD1. This CDR3 contains 15 residues. The J segment lost 4 bases and the V segment lost 9 bases, leaving 11 bases of the junction unmatched. From germline, CDR1 is MNHNS and CDR2 SASEGT. The CDR3: CASTSDRVRTGELFF. CDR3 DNA: TGTGCCAGTACCTCAGACAGGGTGCGCACCGGGGAGCTGTTTTTT.

The chain combines TRBV18 with TRBJ2-5, with a weak D call TRBD2 (6 bases). Trimming took off 5 bases at V and 1 base at J, with 14 bases between the two ends. The CDR3 runs to 15 residues. Germline-derived CDR1 and CDR2 are KGHSH and LQKENI. CDR3 protein: CASSSPGASQETQYF. Written as DNA, the CDR3 is TGTGCCAGCTCATCCCCGGGAGCTTCCCAAGAGACCCAGTACTTC.

CDR3 residues: CASRKGGVTEAFF. CDR3 bases: TGTGCCAGCAGGAAGGGAGGGGTCACTGAAGCTTTCTTT. The chain uses TRBV6-6 and TRBJ1-1, with a weak D call TRBD1 (5 bases). CDR3 length equals 13 residues. CDR1 is MNHNY, CDR2 SVGAGI, per germline (reference sequence). The ends were cut back, 6 bases at V and 4 bases at J, with 12 bases in the middle.

The gene calls are TRBV19 and TRBJ2-1; D possibly corresponds to TRBD2 (7 bases). V was clipped by 5 bases and J by 0 bases, with 17 bases between them. CDR3 size: 17 residues. CDR1 is LNHDA, CDR2 SQIVND, per germline (reference sequence). Written as DNA, the CDR3 is TGTGCCAGTAGTCTCTGGACAGCGGGAAACTCCTACAATGAGCAGTTCTTC. Translated, it gives CASSLWTAGNSYNEQFF.